The clone carrying this T cell receptor (beta chain) was detected ten times or more. Its antigen is still unknown. This entry belongs to a study of CD8 T cells in ankylosing spondylitis. Findings and limits, study-wide: Reportedly, matched ankylosing spondylitis synovial fluid was significantly enriched for disease-linked clones. A TCR beta motif of several highly homologous variants seemed to mark ankylosing spondylitis blood. Disease-linked clones bore a CD8+ phenotype and were relatively rare in peripheral blood.

Construction of TCR beta libraries was performed using quantitative 5'-RACE with molecular barcodes. TCRdb analysed the 5' RACE reads with MiXCR anew, one entry per CDR3 protein. The sample includes roughly 91,000 distinct CDR3 sequences, roughly 8.3% of them seen just once. Trimming cost V 5 bases and J 1 base; bases outside gene matches: 7. The CDR3 extends over 15 amino acids. The gene calls are TRBV12-3 or TRBV12-4 and TRBJ1-1; TRBD1 matches 7 bases. Source material: blood, either unsorted or a sorted T cell fraction (not recorded which). The sequence was collected from a male donor with ankylosing spondylitis or in good health (not recorded which). CDR3 sequence reads: CASSTIDRANTEAFF. CDR3 sequence (DNA): TGTGCCAGCAGTACTATTGACAGGGCGAACACTGAAGCTTTCTTT.